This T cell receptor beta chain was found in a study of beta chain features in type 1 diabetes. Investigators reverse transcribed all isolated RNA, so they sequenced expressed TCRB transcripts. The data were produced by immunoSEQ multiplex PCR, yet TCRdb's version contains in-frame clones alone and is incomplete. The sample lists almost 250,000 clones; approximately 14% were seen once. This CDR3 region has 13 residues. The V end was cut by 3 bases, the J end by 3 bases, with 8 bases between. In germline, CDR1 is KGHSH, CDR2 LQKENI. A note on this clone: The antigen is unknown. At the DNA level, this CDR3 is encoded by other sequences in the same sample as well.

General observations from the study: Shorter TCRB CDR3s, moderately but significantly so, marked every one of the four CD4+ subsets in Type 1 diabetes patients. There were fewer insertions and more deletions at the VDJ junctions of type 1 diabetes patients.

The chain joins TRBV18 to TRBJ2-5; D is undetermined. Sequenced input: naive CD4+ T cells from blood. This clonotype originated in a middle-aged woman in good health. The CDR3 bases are TGTGCCAGCTCACCCCGTCAGGAAGAGACCCAGTACTTC. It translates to CASSPRQEETQYF. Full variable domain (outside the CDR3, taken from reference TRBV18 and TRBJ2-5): NAGVMQNPRHLVRRRGQEARLRCSPMKGHSHVYWYRQLPEEGLKFMVYLQKENIIDESGMPKERFSAEFPKEGPSILRIQQVVRGDSAAYFCASSPRQEETQYFGPGTRLLVL.